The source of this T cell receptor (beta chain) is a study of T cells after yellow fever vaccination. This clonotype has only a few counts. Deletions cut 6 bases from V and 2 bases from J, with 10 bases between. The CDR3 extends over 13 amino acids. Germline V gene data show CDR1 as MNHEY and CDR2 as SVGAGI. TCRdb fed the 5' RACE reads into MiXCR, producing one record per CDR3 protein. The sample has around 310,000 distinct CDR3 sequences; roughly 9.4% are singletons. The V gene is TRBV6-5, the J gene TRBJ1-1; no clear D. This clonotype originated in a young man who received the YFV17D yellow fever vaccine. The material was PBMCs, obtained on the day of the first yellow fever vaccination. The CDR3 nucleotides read TGTGCCAGCAGCCACAACGGAAACACTGAAGCTTTCTTT. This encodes CASSHNGNTEAFF.